This T cell receptor (beta chain) was obtained from a study of CD8 T cells in ankylosing spondylitis. General study findings and limits: Enrichment of disease-linked clones was reportedly significant in matched ankylosing spondylitis synovial fluid. Certain motif variants had earlier appeared in reactive arthritis synovial fluid and blood.

TCRdb fed the 5' RACE reads into MiXCR, producing one record per CDR3 protein. Of 200,000 to 250,000 distinct CDR3 sequences in the sample, roughly a tenth were seen once. This clonotype came up many times. The target antigen is unknown. The ends were cut back, 6 bases at V and 6 bases at J, with 13 bases in the middle. CDR3 length: 13 residues. V is TRBV12-3 or TRBV12-4 and J is TRBJ2-3; D is undetermined. This clonotype was sampled from a male donor with ankylosing spondylitis or in good health (not recorded which). Sequenced input: blood, either unsorted or a sorted T cell fraction (not recorded which). The CDR3 coding sequence is TGTGCCAGCAGCACCACCTCTAGGGATACGCAGTATTTT. Residues: CASSTTSRDTQYF.